This is a list of T cell receptor beta chains from one sample in a study of spatial heterogeneity in lung cancer. TCRdb re-analysed the 5' RACE reads in MiXCR, keeping a single row per CDR3 protein. The top ten clones hold roughly 37% of a sample with 50,000 to 60,000 distinct CDR3 sequences, around 7% of them seen once. The sequences come from PBMCs, collected at follow-up. These TCRs come from a female donor with early-stage non-small cell lung cancer. Each CDR3 is given with its conserved first and last residue. Each record gives: J gene, D gene, clone size, V gene, CDR3 DNA, CDR3 protein. D genes are given only for firm matches. Size tells how often a clone was seen (once, few, many) or the class of an expanded clone, and some rows leave it out.

TRBJ1-2,.,many,TRBV5-1,TGCGCCAGCAGCCCAGACAGGAGCACCTTTAACTATGGCTACACCTTC,CASSPDRSTFNYGYTF
TRBJ2-3,.,many,TRBV5-1,TGCGCCAGCAACCCCGGGACTCCGGAGGGGGATACGCAGTATTTT,CASNPGTPEGDTQYF
TRBJ1-5,.,few,TRBV20-1,TGCAGTGCTGAGGGGGGAATTGGGCAGCCCCAGCATTTT,CSAEGGIGQPQHF
TRBJ2-3,TRBD2,few,TRBV19,TGTGCCAGTACGACCGGGACTAGCGGAGATACGCAGTATTTT,CASTTGTSGDTQYF
TRBJ1-5,.,many,TRBV11-2,TGTGCCAGCAGCTTGCGGGCCGGGTCAAATCAGCCCCAGCATTTT,CASSLRAGSNQPQHF
TRBJ2-2,.,many,TRBV11-2,TGTGCCAGCAGCTTAGACCCAGGCAGGGCCACCGGGGAGCTGTTTTTT,CASSLDPGRATGELFF
TRBJ2-3,.,few,TRBV20-1,TGCAGTGCTAGAATCGCGGGACATAGGAGCACAGATACGCAGTATTTT,CSARIAGHRSTDTQYF
TRBJ2-1,TRBD1,many,TRBV5-1,TGCGCCAGCAGCTTGGCTCCTGGACAGGGCTACAATGAGCAGTTCTTC,CASSLAPGQGYNEQFF
TRBJ1-2,.,many,TRBV2,TGTGCCAGCAGCTTGACAGGAAACTATGGCTACACCTTC,CASSLTGNYGYTF
TRBJ2-2,.,many,TRBV29-1,TGCAGCGTTTCCTCGAACACCGGGGAGCTGTTTTTT,CSVSSNTGELFF
TRBJ2-1,TRBD1,.,TRBV4-1,TGCGCCAGCAGCCAGGGACAGGGTAGCGTCGGTGAGCAGTTCTTC,CASSQGQGSVGEQFF
TRBJ2-7,.,.,TRBV28,TGTGCCAGCGTTCCTCGGGACGGGGCCTCCTACGAGCAGTACTTC,CASVPRDGASYEQYF
TRBJ1-2,.,.,TRBV20-1,TGCAGTACGTGGGACGCTGACTATGGCTACACCTTC,CSTWDADYGYTF
TRBJ2-5,TRBD2,few,TRBV7-8,TGTGCCAGCAGCTTAACGGGACTAGCAAGTAATTATGGGACCCAGTACTTC,CASSLTGLASNYGTQYF
TRBJ1-5,TRBD1,few,TRBV6-5,TGTGCCAGCAGTTACTCTGGACAGGGGGAACAGCCCCAGCATTTT,CASSYSGQGEQPQHF
TRBJ2-5,.,many,TRBV5-1,TGCGCCAGCAGCTTGGAATTACAAGAGACCCAGTACTTC,CASSLELQETQYF
TRBJ2-1,.,many,TRBV7-2,TGTGCCAGCAGCTCCTCGGCGGGGACCTCAGGAGAGCAGTTCTTC,CASSSSAGTSGEQFF
TRBJ2-5,TRBD1,many,TRBV7-8,TGTGCCTCAGGGACAGGGGGCATGGAGACCCAGTACTTC,CASGTGGMETQYF
TRBJ2-5,TRBD2,many,TRBV7-9,TGTGCCAGCAGCTTAGATCCAGGACTAGCGGGGGCCACTGCGGAGACCCAGTACTTC,CASSLDPGLAGATAETQYF
TRBJ2-5,.,many,TRBV7-9,TGTGCCAGCAGCTTGTTGACGGCACCGCAAGAGACCCAGTACTTC,CASSLLTAPQETQYF
TRBJ2-3,TRBD2,few,TRBV4-2,TGTGCCAGCAGCCAAGAAAAGCGGGGGGGCACAGATACGCAGTATTTT,CASSQEKRGGTDTQYF
TRBJ2-1,.,many,TRBV5-6,TGTGCCAGCAGCAGGGGCAGCCTCTGGGAGCAGTTCTTC,CASSRGSLWEQFF
TRBJ2-7,.,.,TRBV7-6,TGTGCCAGCAGCTTCCGCTTCCCCGGGGCGCTTAAAGACGAGCAGTACTTC,CASSFRFPGALKDEQYF
TRBJ2-5,TRBD1,many,TRBV29-1,TGCAGCGTCGGGACAGGGGGTTCAGGAGAGACCCAGTACTTC,CSVGTGGSGETQYF
TRBJ2-5,TRBD2,.,TRBV4-2,TGTGCCAGCAGCCAAAAGGCGGGGGGGGTTGAGACCCAGTACTTC,CASSQKAGGVETQYF
TRBJ1-5,.,.,TRBV23-1,TGCGCCAGCAGTCAATCGATGAGACAGGTTAAGAATCAGCCCCAGCATTTT,CASSQSMRQVKNQPQHF
TRBJ2-5,.,few,TRBV5-5,TGTGCCAGCAGCTTGGCCAGCGGAGAGACCCAGTACTTC,CASSLASGETQYF